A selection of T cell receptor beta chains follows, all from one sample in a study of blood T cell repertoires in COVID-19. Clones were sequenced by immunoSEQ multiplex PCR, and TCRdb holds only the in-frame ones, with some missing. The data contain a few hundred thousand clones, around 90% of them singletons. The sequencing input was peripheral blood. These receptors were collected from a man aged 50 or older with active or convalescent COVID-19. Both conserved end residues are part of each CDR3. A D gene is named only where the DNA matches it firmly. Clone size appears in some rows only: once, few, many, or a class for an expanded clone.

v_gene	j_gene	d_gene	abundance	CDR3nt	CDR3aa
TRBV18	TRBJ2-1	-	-	TGTGCCAGCTCACCACACCACACAGGGAATGAGCAGTTCTTC	CASSPHHTGNEQFF
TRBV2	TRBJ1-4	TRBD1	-	TGTGCCAGCAGTCTACAGGGGGCGCGGGGGGAAAAACTGTTTTTT	CASSLQGARGEKLFF
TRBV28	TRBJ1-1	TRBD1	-	TGTGCCAGCTTAGGGACAGTCGTTACGGAAGCTTTCTTT	CASLGTVVTEAFF
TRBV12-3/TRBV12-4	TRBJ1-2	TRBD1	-	TGTGCCAGCAGTTTGACAGGGAGCTATGGCTACACCTTC	CASSLTGSYGYTF
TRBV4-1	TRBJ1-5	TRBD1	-	TGCGCCAGCAGCCAAGGACAGGGTCGAGGTCAGCCCCAGCATTTT	CASSQGQGRGQPQHF
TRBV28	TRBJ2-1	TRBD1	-	TGTGCCAGCAAGGCCCCACGACAGGGGGGCTACAATGAGCAGTTCTTC	CASKAPRQGGYNEQFF
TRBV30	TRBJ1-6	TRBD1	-	TGTGCCGGGGGGGACAGTTATAATTCACCCCTCCACTTT	CAGGDSYNSPLHF
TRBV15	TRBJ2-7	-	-	TGTGCCACCAGCCCCCAAGGAGGGTACTACGAGCAGTACTTC	CATSPQGGYYEQYF
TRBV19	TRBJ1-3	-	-	TGTGCCAGTAGTATCCCGCAAGGGGATTTGGCTGGAAACACCATATATTTT	CASSIPQGDLAGNTIYF
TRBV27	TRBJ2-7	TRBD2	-	TGTGCCAGCTTTTTTATCCCAAACGCGGCTAGCGGGGGCCCGGAGGACGAGCAGTACTTC	CASFFIPNAASGGPEDEQYF
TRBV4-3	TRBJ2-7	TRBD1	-	TGCGCCAGCAGCCAAGAAGGGACAGGGTTCAAGGGCGAGCAGTACTTC	CASSQEGTGFKGEQYF
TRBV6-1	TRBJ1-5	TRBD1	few	TGTGCCAGCAGTGAAGTCTGGACAGGGCCCAATCAGCCCCAGCATTTT	CASSEVWTGPNQPQHF
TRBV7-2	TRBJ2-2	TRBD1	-	TGTGCCAGCAGCTTGTCAACAGGGGCCGGGGAGCTGTTTTTT	CASSLSTGAGELFF
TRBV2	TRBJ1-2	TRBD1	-	TGTGCCAGCAGTGAAGCGCTTAGGGGGCGCGACTATGGCTACACCTTC	CASSEALRGRDYGYTF
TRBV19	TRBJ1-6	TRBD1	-	TGTGCCAGTAGTAAACGACCAGGGGGAAGTTATTCACCCCTCCACTTT	CASSKRPGGSYSPLHF
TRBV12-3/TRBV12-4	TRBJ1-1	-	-	TGTGCCAGCAGTTTAAAAGCCTTCGGGGCTTTCTTT	CASSLKAFGAFF
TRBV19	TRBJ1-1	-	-	TGTGCCAGTAGCAGAGGATTGATGAACACTGAAGCTTTCTTT	CASSRGLMNTEAFF
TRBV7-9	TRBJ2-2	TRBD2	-	TGTGCCAGCAGCTTAAATGTCTGGACTAGCGGGGAAGAATCCGGGGAGCTGTTTTTT	CASSLNVWTSGEESGELFF
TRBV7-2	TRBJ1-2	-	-	TGTGCCAGCAGCTTTGGGCCCGGGGGGACTAACTATGGCTACACCTTC	CASSFGPGGTNYGYTF
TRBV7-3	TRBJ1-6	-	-	TGTGCCAGCAGCTTGGACATCAATAATTCACCCCTCCACTTT	CASSLDINNSPLHF
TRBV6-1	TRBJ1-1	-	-	TGTGCCAGCAGTGACGGGGACACGGTGAACACTGAAGCTTTCTTT	CASSDGDTVNTEAFF
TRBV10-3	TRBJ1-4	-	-	TGTGCCATCAGTGGAGGGGACATTAATGAAAAACTGTTTTTT	CAISGGDINEKLFF